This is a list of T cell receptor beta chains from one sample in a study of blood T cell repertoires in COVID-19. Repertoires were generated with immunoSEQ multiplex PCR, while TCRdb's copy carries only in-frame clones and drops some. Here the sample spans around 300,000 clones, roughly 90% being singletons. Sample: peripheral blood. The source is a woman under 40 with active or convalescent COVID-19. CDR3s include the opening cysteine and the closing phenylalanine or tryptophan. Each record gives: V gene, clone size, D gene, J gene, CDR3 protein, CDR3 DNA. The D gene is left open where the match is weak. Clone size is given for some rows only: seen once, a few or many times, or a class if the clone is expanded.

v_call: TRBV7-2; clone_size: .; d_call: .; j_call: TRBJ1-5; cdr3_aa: CASSPGNQPQHF; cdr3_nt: TGTGCCAGCAGCCCGGGGAATCAGCCCCAGCATTTT
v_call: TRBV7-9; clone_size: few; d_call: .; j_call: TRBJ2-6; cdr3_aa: CASSLGGGPGANVLTF; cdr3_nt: TGTGCCAGCAGCTTAGGTGGGGGCCCGGGGGCCAACGTCCTGACTTTC
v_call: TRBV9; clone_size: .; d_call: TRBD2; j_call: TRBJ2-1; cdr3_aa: CASSLRTSGGENEQFF; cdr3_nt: TGTGCCAGCAGCCTACGGACTAGCGGGGGGGAAAATGAGCAGTTCTTC
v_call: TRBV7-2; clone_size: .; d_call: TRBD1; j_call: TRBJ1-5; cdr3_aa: CASSIRTGVSNQPQHF; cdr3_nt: TGTGCCAGCAGCATTAGAACAGGGGTTAGCAATCAGCCCCAGCATTTT
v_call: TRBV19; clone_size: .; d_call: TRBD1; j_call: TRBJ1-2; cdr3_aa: CASTEGATVYGYTF; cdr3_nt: TGTGCCAGTACCGAGGGGGCCACGGTCTATGGCTACACCTTC
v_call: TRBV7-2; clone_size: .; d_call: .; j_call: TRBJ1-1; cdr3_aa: CASSLGHKRAFF; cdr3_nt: TGTGCCAGCAGCTTAGGACATAAACGTGCTTTCTTT
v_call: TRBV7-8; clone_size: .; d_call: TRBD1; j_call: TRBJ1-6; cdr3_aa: CASSLGGQGRDSPLHF; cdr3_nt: TGTGCCAGCAGCTTAGGAGGACAGGGGCGAGATTCACCCCTCCACTTT
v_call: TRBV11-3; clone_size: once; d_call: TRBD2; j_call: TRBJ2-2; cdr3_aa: CASSRGGTGELFF; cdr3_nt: TGTGCCAGCAGCCGGGGGGGCACCGGGGAGCTGTTTTTT
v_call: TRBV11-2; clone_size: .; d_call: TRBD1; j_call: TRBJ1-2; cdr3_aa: CASSLDAGQGYGYTF; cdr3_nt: TGTGCCAGCAGCTTAGATGCGGGACAGGGCTATGGCTACACCTTC
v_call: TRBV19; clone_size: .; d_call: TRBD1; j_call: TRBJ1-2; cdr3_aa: CASRKAWTGGFDYGYTF; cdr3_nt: TGTGCCAGTAGGAAGGCTTGGACAGGGGGCTTTGACTATGGCTACACCTTC
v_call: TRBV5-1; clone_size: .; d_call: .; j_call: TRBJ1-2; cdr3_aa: CASVDNSYGYTF; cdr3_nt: TGCGCCAGCGTCGACAACTCCTATGGCTACACCTTC
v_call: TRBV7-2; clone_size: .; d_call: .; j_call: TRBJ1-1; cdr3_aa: CASSLATGFEAFF; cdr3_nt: TGTGCCAGCAGCTTAGCGACGGGTTTTGAAGCTTTCTTT
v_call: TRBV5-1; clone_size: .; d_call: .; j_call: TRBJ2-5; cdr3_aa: CASSLVAGSPETQYF; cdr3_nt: TGCGCCAGCAGCTTGGTGGCGGGATCTCCTGAGACCCAGTACTTC
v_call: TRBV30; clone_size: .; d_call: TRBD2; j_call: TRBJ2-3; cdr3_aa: CAWRLAGSTDTQYF; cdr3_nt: TGTGCCTGGAGATTAGCGGGGAGCACAGATACGCAGTATTTT
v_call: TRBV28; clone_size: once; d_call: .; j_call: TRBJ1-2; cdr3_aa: CASSTRTGLLSYGYTF; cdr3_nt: TGTGCCAGCAGTACACGAACGGGACTGCTCTCCTATGGCTACACCTTC
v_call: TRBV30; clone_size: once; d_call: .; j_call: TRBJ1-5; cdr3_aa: CAWSRTENQPQHF; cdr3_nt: TGTGCCTGGAGTAGGACAGAGAATCAGCCCCAGCATTTT
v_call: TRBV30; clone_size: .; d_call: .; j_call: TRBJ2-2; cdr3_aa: CAWREQGLFF; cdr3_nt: TGTGCCTGGAGGGAACAGGGGCTGTTTTTT
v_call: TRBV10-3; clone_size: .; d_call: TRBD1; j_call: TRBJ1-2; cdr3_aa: CAISVSSGTGYGYTF; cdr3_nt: TGTGCCATCAGCGTTAGCTCCGGGACAGGGTATGGCTACACCTTC
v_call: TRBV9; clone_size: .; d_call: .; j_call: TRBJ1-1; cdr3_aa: CASSPRGVDPEAFF; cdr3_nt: TGTGCCAGCAGCCCCCGCGGGGTGGATCCTGAAGCTTTCTTT
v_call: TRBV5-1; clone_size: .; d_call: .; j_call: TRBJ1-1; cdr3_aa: CASRQRGSSTEAFF; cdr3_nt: TGCGCCAGCAGGCAGCGGGGCTCGAGCACTGAAGCTTTCTTT
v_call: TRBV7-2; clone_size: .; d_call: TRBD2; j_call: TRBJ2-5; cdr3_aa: CASSIGLLAGGHQETQYF; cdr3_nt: TGTGCCAGCAGTATAGGGTTACTAGCGGGGGGACACCAAGAGACCCAGTACTTC
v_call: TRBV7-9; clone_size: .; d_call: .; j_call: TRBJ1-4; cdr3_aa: CASSLALRGGTNEKLFF; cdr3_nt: TGTGCCAGCAGCTTAGCGCTAAGGGGCGGAACTAATGAAAAACTGTTTTTT
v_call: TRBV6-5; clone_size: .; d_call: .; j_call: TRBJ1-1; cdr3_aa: CASSYFSGSEAFF; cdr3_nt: TGTGCCAGCAGTTATTTCTCGGGGAGCGAAGCTTTCTTT
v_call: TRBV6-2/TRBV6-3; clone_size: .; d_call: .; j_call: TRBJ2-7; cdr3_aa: CASSADNFYEQYF; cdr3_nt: TGTGCCAGCAGTGCTGACAATTTTTACGAGCAGTACTTC
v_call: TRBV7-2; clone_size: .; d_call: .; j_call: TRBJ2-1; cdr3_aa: CASSLMRGGQFF; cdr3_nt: TGTGCCAGCAGCCTTATGCGGGGCGGGCAGTTCTTC
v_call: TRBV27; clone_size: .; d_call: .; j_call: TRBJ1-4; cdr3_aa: CASSLRGLSNEKLFF; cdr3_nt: TGTGCCAGCAGTTTAAGAGGACTATCTAATGAAAAACTGTTTTTT
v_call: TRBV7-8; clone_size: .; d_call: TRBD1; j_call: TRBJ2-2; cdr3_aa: CASTQDRVTTGELFF; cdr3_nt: TGTGCCAGCACTCAGGACAGGGTGACCACCGGGGAGCTGTTTTTT
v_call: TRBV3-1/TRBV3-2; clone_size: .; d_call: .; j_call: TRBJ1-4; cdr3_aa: CASSQRQASNEKLFF; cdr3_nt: TGTGCCAGCAGCCAACGTCAGGCGTCTAATGAAAAACTGTTTTTT
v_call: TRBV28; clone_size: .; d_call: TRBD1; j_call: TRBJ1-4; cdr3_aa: CASCRGGRTNEKLFF; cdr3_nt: TGTGCCAGCTGCCGAGGGGGCCGTACTAATGAAAAACTGTTTTTT
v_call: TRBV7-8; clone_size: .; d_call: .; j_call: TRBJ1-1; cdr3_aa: CASSPSNTEAFF; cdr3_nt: TGTGCCAGCAGCCCGTCCAACACTGAAGCTTTCTTT
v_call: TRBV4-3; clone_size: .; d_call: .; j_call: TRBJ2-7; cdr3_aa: CASSQALAHEQYF; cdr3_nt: TGCGCCAGCAGCCAGGCACTAGCTCACGAGCAGTACTTC
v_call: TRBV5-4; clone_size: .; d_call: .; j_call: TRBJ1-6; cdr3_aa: CASSLDKGSPLHF; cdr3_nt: TGTGCCAGCAGCTTGGACAAGGGGTCACCCCTCCACTTT
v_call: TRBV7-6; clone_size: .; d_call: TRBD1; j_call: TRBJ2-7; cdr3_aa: CASSRDRGFTYEQYF; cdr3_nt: TGTGCCAGCAGCCGGGACAGGGGGTTCACCTACGAGCAGTACTTC
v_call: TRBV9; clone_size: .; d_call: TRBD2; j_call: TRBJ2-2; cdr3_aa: CASSASSGGAGELFF; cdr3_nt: TGTGCCAGCAGCGCCTCTAGCGGGGGGGCCGGGGAGCTGTTTTTT